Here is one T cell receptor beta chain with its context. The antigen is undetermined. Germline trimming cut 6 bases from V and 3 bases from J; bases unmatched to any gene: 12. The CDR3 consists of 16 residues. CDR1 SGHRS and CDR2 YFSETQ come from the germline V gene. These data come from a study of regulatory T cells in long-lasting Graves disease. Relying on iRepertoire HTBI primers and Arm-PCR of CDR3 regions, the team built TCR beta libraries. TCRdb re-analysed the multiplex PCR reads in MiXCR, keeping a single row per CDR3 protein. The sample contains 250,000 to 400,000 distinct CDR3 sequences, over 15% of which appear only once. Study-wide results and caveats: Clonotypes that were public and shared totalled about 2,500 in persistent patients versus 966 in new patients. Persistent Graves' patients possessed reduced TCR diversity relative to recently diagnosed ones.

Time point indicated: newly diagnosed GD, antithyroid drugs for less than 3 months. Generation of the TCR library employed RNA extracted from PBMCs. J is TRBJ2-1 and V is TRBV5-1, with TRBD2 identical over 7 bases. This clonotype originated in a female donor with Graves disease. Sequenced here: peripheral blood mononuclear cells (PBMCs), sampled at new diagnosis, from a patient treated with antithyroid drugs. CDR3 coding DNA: TGCGCCAGCACTAGCGGCCCCACAGATCGCTACAATGAGCAGTTCTTC. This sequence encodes CASTSGPTDRYNEQFF.